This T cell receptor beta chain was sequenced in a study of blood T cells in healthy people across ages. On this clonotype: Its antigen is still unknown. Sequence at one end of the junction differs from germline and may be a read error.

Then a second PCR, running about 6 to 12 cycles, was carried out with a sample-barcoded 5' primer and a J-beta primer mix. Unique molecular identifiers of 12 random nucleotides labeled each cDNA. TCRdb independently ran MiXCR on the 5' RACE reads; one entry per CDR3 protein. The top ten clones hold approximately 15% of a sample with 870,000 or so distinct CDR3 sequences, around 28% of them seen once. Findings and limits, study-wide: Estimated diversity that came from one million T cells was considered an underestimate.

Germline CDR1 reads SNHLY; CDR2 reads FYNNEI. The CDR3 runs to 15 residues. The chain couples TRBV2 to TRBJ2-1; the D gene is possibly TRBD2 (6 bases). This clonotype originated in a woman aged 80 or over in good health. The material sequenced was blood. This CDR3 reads CASSEQRAAYNEQFF. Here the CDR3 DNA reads TGTGCCAGCAGTGAACAGCGGGCCGCCTACAACGAGCAGTTCTTC. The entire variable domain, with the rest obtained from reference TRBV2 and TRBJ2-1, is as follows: EPEVTQTPSHQVTQMGQEVILRCVPISNHLYFYWYRQILGQKVEFLVSFYNNEISEKSEIFDDQFSVERPDGSNFTLKIRSTKLEDSAMYFCASSEQRAAYNEQFFGPGTRLTVL.